This T cell receptor beta chain was sequenced in a study of blood T cell repertoires in COVID-19. TCRdb keeps only in-frame clones here, not all; method: immunoSEQ multiplex PCR. The sample consists of fewer than 600,000 clones, roughly nine tenths of them appearing once. Germline V CDR1 and CDR2: SGHNT, YYREEE (reference sequence). The junction had 16 bases not matched to a gene; V was cut back by 2 bases and J by 4 bases. The CDR3 runs 18 residues. This TCR was recovered from a young man with COVID-19, enrolled during active disease. The sample was peripheral blood. The V gene is TRBV5-4, the J gene TRBJ2-7, with 9 bases that match TRBD2. This CDR3 is CASSLKPVAGVRVYEQYF. The CDR3 DNA sequence: TGTGCCAGCAGCTTAAAGCCGGTAGCGGGAGTGAGAGTTTACGAGCAGTACTTC.